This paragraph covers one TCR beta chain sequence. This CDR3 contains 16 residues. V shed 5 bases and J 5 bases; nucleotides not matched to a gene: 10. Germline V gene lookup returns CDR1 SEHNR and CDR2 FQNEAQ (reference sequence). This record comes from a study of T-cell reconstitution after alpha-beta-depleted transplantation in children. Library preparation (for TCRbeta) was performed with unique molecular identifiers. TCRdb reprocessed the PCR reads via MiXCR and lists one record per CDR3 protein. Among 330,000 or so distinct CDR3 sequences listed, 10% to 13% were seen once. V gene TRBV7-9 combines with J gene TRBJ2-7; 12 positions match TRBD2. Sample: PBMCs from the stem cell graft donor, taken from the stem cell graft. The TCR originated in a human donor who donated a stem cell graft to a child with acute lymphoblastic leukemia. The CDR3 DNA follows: TGTGCCAGCAGCCGCGGGAGACTAGCGGGAGAGGACGAGCAGTACTTC. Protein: CASSRGRLAGEDEQYF.